Below are 27 T cell receptor beta chains sequenced from a single sample in a study of T cell responses to AZD1222 COVID-19 vaccine. Only in-frame clones appear in the TCRdb table, and some are missing; sequencing was by immunoSEQ multiplex PCR. This table has approximately 45,000 clones, more than 70% appearing once. Material: peripheral blood, obtained 28 days after the second AZD1222 dose. All receptors come from an adult who received the AZD1222 COVID-19 vaccine.

V gene TRBV4-1 combines with J gene TRBJ2-1, with 10 positions matching TRBD1. In germline, CDR1 is MGHRA, CDR2 YSYEKL. The ends lost 3 bases at V and 8 bases at J; junction bases unmatched: 7. The CDR3 length is 15 residues. The CDR3 loop reads CASSQGPTGGDEQFF. The CDR3 DNA reads TGCGCCAGCAGCCAGGGGCCGACAGGGGGCGATGAGCAGTTCTTC.

The V gene is TRBV6-1, the J gene TRBJ1-3, with no clear D. The CDR3 contains 14 residues. Looked up from germline, CDR1 is MNHNS and CDR2 is SASEGT. Trimming took 0 bases from V and 2 from J, leaving 5 bases between them. This CDR3 reads CASSEAVPGNTIYF. DNA of the CDR3: TGTGCCAGCAGTGAAGCAGTCCCTGGAAACACCATATATTTT.

This chain links TRBV24-1 with TRBJ2-1; 7 nucleotides align to TRBD2. The CDR3 has 17 amino acids. Germline-derived CDR1 and CDR2 are KGHDR and SFDVKD. V trimming: 5 bases; J trimming: 4 bases; junction bases outside the gene matches: 13. CDR3: CATSAAGGGGRYNEQFF. The CDR3 DNA is TGTGCCACCAGTGCTGCCGGCGGGGGAGGAAGGTACAATGAGCAGTTCTTC.

This clone was observed a single time. The chain combines TRBV27 with TRBJ2-4; a possible D gene is TRBD1 (6 bases). The CDR3 covers 17 residues. Trimming took 2 bases from V and 0 from J, leaving 14 bases between them. CDR1 MNHEY and CDR2 SMNVEV come from the germline V gene (reference sequence). As DNA, the CDR3 is TGTGCCAGCAGTTTAAAGGGACACTCTATAGCCAAAAACATTCAGTACTTC. This translates into CASSLKGHSIAKNIQYF.

The chain links TRBV3-1 (or the pseudogene TRBV3-2) to TRBJ2-5; 14 nucleotides line up with TRBD2. The CDR3 is 18 residues long. V lost 0 bases and J lost 1; bases outside the gene matches: 4. The germline V gene encodes CDR1 LGHDT and CDR2 YNNKEL (reference sequence). The CDR3 nucleotides are TGTGCCAGCAGCCAAGAGGCCGGGACTAGCGGGGGCCAAGAGACCCAGTACTTC. Protein sequence: CASSQEAGTSGGQETQYF.

The chain uses TRBV5-1 and TRBJ2-2; 11 nucleotides line up with TRBD2. CDR1 is SGHRS and CDR2 is YFSETQ in the germline V gene. The CDR3 sequence is 16 residues long. Unmatched junction bases numbered 3, after V lost 0 bases and J lost 5 bases. The CDR3 nucleotides are TGCGCCAGCAGCTTGGCGCCTAGCGGGAGGACCGGGGAGCTGTTTTTT. Its translation is CASSLAPSGRTGELFF. Using reference TRBV5-1 and TRBJ2-2 for the parts outside the CDR3, the full variable domain is KAGVTQTPRYLIKTRGQQVTLSCSPISGHRSVSWYQQTPGQGLQFLFEYFSETQRNKGNFPGRFSGRQFSNSRSEMNVSTLELGDSALYLCASSLAPSGRTGELFFGEGSRLTVL.

CDR3 region: CASSVGSGGLGDTQYF. The CDR3 region has the DNA TGTGCCAGCAGCGTAGGATCCGGCGGCCTGGGCGATACGCAGTATTTT. The chain carries TRBV9 and TRBJ2-3; D gene unclear. Looked up from germline, CDR1 is SGDLS and CDR2 is YYNGEE. The V end lost 0 bases, the J end lost 6 bases, and 17 bases lay between the germline ends. The CDR3 contains 16 residues.

The chain's CDR3 is CASSQEGRNYEQYF. The CDR3 DNA reads as TGCGCCAGCAGCCAAGAAGGTCGGAACTACGAGCAGTACTTC. The V gene is TRBV4-1, the J gene TRBJ2-7; D is uncertain. The CDR3 is made up of 14 amino acids. In germline, CDR1 is MGHRA, CDR2 YSYEKL. Trimming took 0 bases from V and 3 from J, leaving 9 bases between them.

The rearrangement uses TRBV19 and TRBJ2-7; maybe TRBD1 (7 bases). The CDR3 has 14 residues. Trimming took off 4 bases at V and 5 bases at J, with 15 bases between the two ends. Germline V gene sequence: CDR1 LNHDA, CDR2 SQIVND (reference sequence). CDR3 region: CASSSGTVENEQYF. The CDR3 DNA sequence: TGTGCCAGTAGTAGCGGGACAGTTGAAAACGAGCAGTACTTC.

The chain is built from TRBV11-2 and TRBJ2-3, with 7 bases aligning to TRBD1. Germline assignment: CDR1 SGHAT and CDR2 FQNNGV. CDR3 length equals 15 residues. V was clipped by 5 bases and J by 4 bases; unmatched bases: 9. CDR3 protein: CASSIPGGTSDTQYF. The CDR3 region has the DNA TGTGCCAGCAGCATACCAGGGGGTACCTCAGATACGCAGTATTTT.

In nucleotides, the CDR3 is TGCGCCAGCAGCTCGATGGGGTCCGAGCAGTACTTC. It specifies CASSSMGSEQYF. This sequence joins TRBV5-1 and TRBJ2-7, with D unclear. Trimming removed 3 bases at V and 6 bases at J, with 10 bases between. Germline CDR1 is SGHRS and CDR2 is YFSETQ. The CDR3 covers 12 residues. The variable domain in full, with the rest retrieved from reference TRBV5-1 and TRBJ2-7, is KAGVTQTPRYLIKTRGQQVTLSCSPISGHRSVSWYQQTPGQGLQFLFEYFSETQRNKGNFPGRFSGRQFSNSRSEMNVSTLELGDSALYLCASSSMGSEQYFGPGTRLTVT.

This rearrangement joins TRBV7-2 to TRBJ2-7, with unresolved D. The V end lost 5 bases, the J end lost 0 bases, and 14 bases lay between the germline ends. Germline V gene sequence: CDR1 SGHTA, CDR2 FQGNSA. The CDR3 spans 15 residues. DNA of the CDR3: TGTGCCAGCAGCACCTCCTGGTCGAGCTCCTACGAGCAGTACTTC. Its protein is CASSTSWSSSYEQYF.

The chain couples TRBV4-1 to TRBJ1-6; a possible D gene is TRBD1 (6 bases). The CDR3 consists of 14 residues. Germline values: CDR1 MGHRA, CDR2 YSYEKL. Between the trimmed V and J ends, which lost 1 base and 10 bases, there was a span of 11 bases. The CDR3 region has the DNA TGCGCCAGCAGCCAAGGAGACAGGCTGTCACCCCTCCACTTT. Translation: CASSQGDRLSPLHF.

CDR3 DNA: TGTGCCAGTAGTGGCGAGGGGCGAGCGACTTTCTTT. Residues: CASSGEGRATFF. This chain connects TRBV19 to TRBJ1-1, with a weak D call TRBD1 (5 bases). The CDR3 spans 12 residues. V was shortened by 5 bases and J by 12 bases, with 16 bases between the two germline ends. Germline V CDR1 and CDR2: LNHDA, SQIVND (reference sequence).

The J gene is TRBJ1-3, the V gene TRBV4-3; a possible D gene is TRBD1 (5 bases). Between the trimmed V and J ends, which lost 0 bases and 0 bases, there was a span of 12 bases. This CDR3 is 17 amino acids long. Germline-derived CDR1 and CDR2 are LGHNA and YSLEER. The CDR3 DNA follows: TGCGCCAGCAGCCAAGAGATGGGGACCCCCTCTGGAAACACCATATATTTT. It specifies CASSQEMGTPSGNTIYF.

V and J are TRBV6-6 and TRBJ1-6; tentatively, D is TRBD1 (6 bases). V was trimmed by 8 bases and J by 4 bases, leaving 15 bases between them. The CDR3 has 15 residues. Germline CDR1 is MNHNY and CDR2 is SVGAGI (reference sequence). In DNA, the CDR3 is TGTGCCAGCGACCGAGGGGGGGATTATAATTCACCCCTCCACTTT. Its protein product is CASDRGGDYNSPLHF.

This chain joins TRBV4-2 and TRBJ2-7; 10 nucleotides align to TRBD1. Germline lookup yields CDR1 LGHNA and CDR2 YNFKEQ. The V and J ends lost 4 bases and 3 bases, in that order; junction bases with no gene match: 9. The CDR3 runs to 16 residues. The chain's CDR3 is CASSREPGQGRYEQYF. The CDR3 DNA reads as TGTGCCAGCAGCCGAGAACCGGGACAGGGGCGCTACGAGCAGTACTTC.

The chain links TRBV6-2 or TRBV6-3 to TRBJ2-1; 7 bases align to TRBD1. Germline lookup yields CDR1 MNHEY and CDR2 SVGEGT. Trimming cost V 2 bases and J 3 bases; bases outside gene matches: 4. The CDR3 loop spans 15 amino acids. The CDR3 DNA reads TGTGCCAGCAGTTACCCCGGGACAGACTACAATGAGCAGTTCTTC. It encodes CASSYPGTDYNEQFF.

The chain employs TRBV11-2 and TRBJ1-2; possible D gene TRBD1, 5 bases. The CDR3 covers 17 residues. Germline loops: CDR1 SGHAT, CDR2 FQNNGV. Trimming left V 1 base short and J 4 bases short, with 19 bases between. The CDR3 DNA sequence: TGTGCCAGCAGCTTAGGTCGCTATCAGGGTTTGGGCTATGGCTACACCTTC. Amino acid sequence: CASSLGRYQGLGYGYTF.

The chain carries TRBV27 and TRBJ2-1; D gene uncertain. CDR3 length: 16 residues. CDR1 is MNHEY, CDR2 SMNVEV, per germline (reference sequence). V lost 3 bases to trimming and J lost 0 bases, with 12 bases between them. CDR3 in amino acids: CASSFLVASSYNEQFF. The CDR3 DNA is TGTGCCAGCAGTTTTCTAGTGGCGAGCTCCTACAATGAGCAGTTCTTC.

The V and J genes are TRBV5-6 and TRBJ2-7; 9 positions agree with TRBD1. In germline, CDR1 is SGHDT, CDR2 YYEEEE. Losses at the gene ends were 1 base for V and 5 bases for J; bases not matched to a gene: 7. The CDR3 runs 15 residues. The CDR3 region has the DNA TGTGCCAGCAGCTTGAGGGGACAGGGTAAGCACGAGCAGTACTTC. Its protein is CASSLRGQGKHEQYF.

The rearrangement joins TRBV9 to TRBJ2-5; the match to TRBD2 covers 12 bases. Germline CDR1 and CDR2: SGDLS and YYNGEE. V was clipped by 3 bases and J by 1 base; unmatched bases: 7. The CDR3 runs to 17 residues. The CDR3 loop is CASSGQGLAGTQETQYF. CDR3 sequence (DNA): TGTGCCAGCAGCGGACAAGGACTAGCGGGAACCCAAGAGACCCAGTACTTC.

As regards this clone: Other DNA variants within this sample encode the same CDR3. J is TRBJ1-5 and V is TRBV3-1 (or the pseudogene TRBV3-2), with no clear D. Per the germline V gene, CDR1 is LGHDT and CDR2 is YNNKEL (reference sequence). CDR3 length: 13 residues. Trimming cost V 0 bases and J 4 bases, with 4 bases left between them. The CDR3 reads CASSQDLNQPQHF. The DNA for the CDR3 is TGTGCCAGCAGCCAAGATCTTAATCAGCCCCAGCATTTT.

The chain is built from TRBV27 and TRBJ1-2, with D perhaps TRBD1 (5 bases). CDR3 length: 15 residues. Looked up from germline, CDR1 is MNHEY and CDR2 is SMNVEV (reference sequence). Trimming took off 5 bases at V and 7 bases at J, with 20 bases between the two ends. CDR3 sequence reads: CASSLLTGPGSGYTF. The CDR3 DNA reads TGTGCCAGCAGTCTACTCACCGGGCCAGGGAGTGGCTACACCTTC.

The V call is TRBV10-3, the J call TRBJ2-3; D is possibly TRBD2 (6 bases). CDR3 length equals 13 residues. The germline CDR1 and CDR2 sequences are ENHRY and SYGVKD. V was trimmed by 6 bases and J by 4 bases, leaving 11 bases between them. CDR3 residues: CAIREGGSDTQYF. In DNA form, the CDR3 reads TGTGCCATCAGAGAAGGAGGGTCAGATACGCAGTATTTT.

The chain recombines TRBV3-1 (or the pseudogene TRBV3-2) with TRBJ1-2; the D is unclear. The CDR3 contains 13 residues. V shed 1 base and J shed 11 bases, with 14 bases lying between them. Germline CDR1 LGHDT, CDR2 YNNKEL (reference sequence). Here the CDR3 reads CASSQVGFGGYTF. CDR3 nucleotide sequence: TGTGCCAGCAGCCAAGTGGGTTTTGGAGGTTACACCTTC.

The rearrangement links TRBV12-3 or TRBV12-4 to TRBJ1-5; perhaps TRBD1 as D (5 bases). CDR3 length equals 13 residues. V dropped 6 bases and J dropped 7 bases, with 13 bases sitting between them. The CDR3 loop is CASRIDRGQPQHF. CDR3 in DNA: TGTGCCAGCAGAATTGACAGAGGCCAGCCCCAGCATTTT.